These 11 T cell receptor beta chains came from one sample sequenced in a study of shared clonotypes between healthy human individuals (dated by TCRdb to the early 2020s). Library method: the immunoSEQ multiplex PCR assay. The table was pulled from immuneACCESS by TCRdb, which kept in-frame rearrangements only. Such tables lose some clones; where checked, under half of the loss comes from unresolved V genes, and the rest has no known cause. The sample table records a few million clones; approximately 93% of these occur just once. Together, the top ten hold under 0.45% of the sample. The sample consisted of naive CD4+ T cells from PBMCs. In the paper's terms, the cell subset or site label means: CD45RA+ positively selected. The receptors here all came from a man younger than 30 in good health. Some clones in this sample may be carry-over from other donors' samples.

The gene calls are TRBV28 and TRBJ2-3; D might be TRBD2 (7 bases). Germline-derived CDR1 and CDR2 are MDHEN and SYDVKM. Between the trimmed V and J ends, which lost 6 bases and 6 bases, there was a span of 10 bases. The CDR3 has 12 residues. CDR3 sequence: CASSPGGDTQYF. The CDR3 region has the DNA TGTGCCAGCAGCCCGGGGGGCGATACGCAGTATTTT.

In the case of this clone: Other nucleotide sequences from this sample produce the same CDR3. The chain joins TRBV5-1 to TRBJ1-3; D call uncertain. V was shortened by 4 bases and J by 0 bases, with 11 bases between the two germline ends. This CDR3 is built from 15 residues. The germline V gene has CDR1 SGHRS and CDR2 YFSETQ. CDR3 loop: CASSLEGSSGNTIYF. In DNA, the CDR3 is TGCGCCAGCAGCCTCGAGGGAAGCTCTGGAAACACCATATATTTT.

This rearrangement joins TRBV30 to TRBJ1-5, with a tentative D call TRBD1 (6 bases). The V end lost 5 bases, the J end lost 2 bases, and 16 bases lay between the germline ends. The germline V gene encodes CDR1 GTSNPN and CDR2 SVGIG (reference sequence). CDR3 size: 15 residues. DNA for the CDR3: TGTGCCTGGTCAAGAGTGGACAGACGCAATCAGCCCCAGCATTTT. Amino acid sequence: CAWSRVDRRNQPQHF.

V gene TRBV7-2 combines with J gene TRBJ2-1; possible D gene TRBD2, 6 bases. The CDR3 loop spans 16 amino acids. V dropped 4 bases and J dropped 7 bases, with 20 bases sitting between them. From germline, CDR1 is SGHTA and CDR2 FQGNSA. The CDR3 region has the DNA TGTGCCAGCAGCTCCCAGGTGGTGGGAGGAGGAAATGAGCAGTTCTTC. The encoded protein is CASSSQVVGGGNEQFF.

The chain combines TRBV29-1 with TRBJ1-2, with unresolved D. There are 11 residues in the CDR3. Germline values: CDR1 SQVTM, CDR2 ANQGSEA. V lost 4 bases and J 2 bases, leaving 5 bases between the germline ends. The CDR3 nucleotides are TGCAGCGTTGCACGGAACTATGGCTACACCTTC. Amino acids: CSVARNYGYTF.

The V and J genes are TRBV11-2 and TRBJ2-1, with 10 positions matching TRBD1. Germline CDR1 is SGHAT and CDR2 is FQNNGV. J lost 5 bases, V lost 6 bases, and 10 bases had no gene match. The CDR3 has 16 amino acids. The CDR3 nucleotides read TGTGCCAGCAGGCCTCCGAGGGACAGGGGTAACAATGAGCAGTTCTTC. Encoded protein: CASRPPRDRGNNEQFF.

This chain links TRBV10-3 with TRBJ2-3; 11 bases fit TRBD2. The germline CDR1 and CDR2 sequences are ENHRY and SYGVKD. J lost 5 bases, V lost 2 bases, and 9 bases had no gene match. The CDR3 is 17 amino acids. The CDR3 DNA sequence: TGTGCCATCAGTGAGCAACCGGGACTAGCGGAGCGAGATACGCAGTATTTT. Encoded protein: CAISEQPGLAERDTQYF.

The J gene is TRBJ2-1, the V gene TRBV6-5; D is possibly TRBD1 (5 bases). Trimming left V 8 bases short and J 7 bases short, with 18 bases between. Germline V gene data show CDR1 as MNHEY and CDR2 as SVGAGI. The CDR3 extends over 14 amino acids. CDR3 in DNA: TGTGCCAGCCGCGTTATCTGGGGCAGGAATGAGCAGTTCTTC. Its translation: CASRVIWGRNEQFF.

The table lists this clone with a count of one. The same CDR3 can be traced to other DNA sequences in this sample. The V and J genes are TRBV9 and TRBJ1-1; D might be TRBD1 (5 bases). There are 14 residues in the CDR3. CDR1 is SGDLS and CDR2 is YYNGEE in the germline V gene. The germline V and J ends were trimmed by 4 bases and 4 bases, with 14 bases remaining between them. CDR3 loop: CASSPVRGGTEAFF. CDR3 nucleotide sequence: TGTGCCAGCAGCCCGGTTCGGGGGGGCACTGAAGCTTTCTTT. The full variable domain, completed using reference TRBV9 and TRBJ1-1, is DSGVTQTPKHLITATGQRVTLRCSPRSGDLSVYWYQQSLDQGLQFLIQYYNGEERAKGNILERFSAQQFPDLHSELNLSSLELGDSALYFCASSPVRGGTEAFFGQGTRLTVV.

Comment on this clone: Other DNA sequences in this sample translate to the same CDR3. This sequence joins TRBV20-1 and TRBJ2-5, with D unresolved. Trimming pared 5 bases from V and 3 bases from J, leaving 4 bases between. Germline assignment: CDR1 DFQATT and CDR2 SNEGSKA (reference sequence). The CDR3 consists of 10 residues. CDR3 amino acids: CSALKETQYF. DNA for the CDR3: TGCAGTGCTCTTAAAGAGACCCAGTACTTC.

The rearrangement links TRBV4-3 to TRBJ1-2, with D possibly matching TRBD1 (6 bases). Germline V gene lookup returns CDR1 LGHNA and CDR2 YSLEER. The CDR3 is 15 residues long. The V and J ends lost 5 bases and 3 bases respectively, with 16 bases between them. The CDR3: CASSTLQGGDYGYTF. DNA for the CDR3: TGCGCCAGCAGCACACTTCAAGGGGGGGACTATGGCTACACCTTC.